This T cell receptor beta chain was captured by sequencing in a study of memory CD8 T cells in hepatitis C reinfection. Looking at the study overall: Chronic HCV followed reinfection in two donors who cleared primary infection.

Findings and caveats of the study: Conclusions on public clonotypes and secondary clearance were not definitive with about 5 donors.

The time point here: peak reinfection, 3 to 8 weeks after reinfection detection. No in vitro expansion preceded TCR sequencing of the sorted cells. Unmatched junction bases numbered 6, after V lost 5 bases and J lost 0 bases. The CDR3 is 15 amino acids. From germline, CDR1 is SGHTS and CDR2 YDEGEE. TCRdb keeps only in-frame clones here, not all; method: immunoSEQ multiplex PCR. The sample holds fewer than 50,000 clones, roughly 90% seen once. Concerning this clone: As yet, its antigen is unknown.

V and J are TRBV5-8 and TRBJ1-1, with 8 bases fitting TRBD1. Material: naive CD8+ T cells sorted from blood. The TCR originated in a man aged 18 to 35 with hepatitis C virus infection. The CDR3 nucleotides read TGTGCCAGCAGGGAGGCGACAGGGGTGAACACTGAAGCTTTCTTT. Protein: CASREATGVNTEAFF. The full variable domain, its missing parts supplied by reference TRBV5-8 and TRBJ1-1, is EAGVTQSPTHLIKTRGQQATLRCSPISGHTSVYWYQQALGLGLQFLLWYDEGEERNRGNFPPRFSGRQFPNYSSELNVNALELEDSALYLCASREATGVNTEAFFGQGTRLTVV.